This T cell receptor beta chain comes out of a study of cytomegalovirus exposure and HLA in healthy donors. Notes on the study in general: Association with HLA alleles at 0.05 false discovery rate was found for roughly 17,000 TCR beta sequences in a later analysis.

The PCR had 60 Vbeta and 13 Jbeta primers. The data were produced by immunoSEQ multiplex PCR, yet TCRdb's version contains in-frame clones alone and is incomplete. The sample includes under 200,000 clones, approximately 81% seen only once; the top ten take about 0.37%. With respect to this clone: As yet, its antigen is unknown.

Regarding donors, all were healthy bone marrow donors. Looked up from germline, CDR1 is SEHNR and CDR2 is FQNEAQ (reference sequence). This CDR3 is built from 16 residues. V trimming: 5 bases; J trimming: 5 bases; junction bases outside the gene matches: 13. Sequenced input: PBMCs. The receptor was derived from a boy aged 2-15 years in good health and CMV-seronegative. The chain recombines TRBV7-9 with TRBJ2-7; 9 nucleotides agree with TRBD1. The CDR3 bases are TGTGCCAGCAGCCCCTCAGGGGGGACAGGGTCCCACGAGCAGTACTTC. Translated, it gives CASSPSGGTGSHEQYF.